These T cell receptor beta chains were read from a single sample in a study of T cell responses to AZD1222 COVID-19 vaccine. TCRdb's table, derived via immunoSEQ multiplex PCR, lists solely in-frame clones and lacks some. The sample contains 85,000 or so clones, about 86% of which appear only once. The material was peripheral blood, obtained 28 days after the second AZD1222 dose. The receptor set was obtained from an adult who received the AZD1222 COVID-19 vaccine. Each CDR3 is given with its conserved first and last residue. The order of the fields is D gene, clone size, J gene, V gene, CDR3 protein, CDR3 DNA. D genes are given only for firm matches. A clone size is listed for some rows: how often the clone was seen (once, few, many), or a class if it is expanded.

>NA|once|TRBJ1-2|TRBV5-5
CASSLVGVYGYTF
TGTGCCAGCAGCTTGGTAGGAGTCTATGGCTACACCTTC
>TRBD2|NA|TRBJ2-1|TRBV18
CASSPPTSGYNEQFF
TGTGCCAGCTCACCACCCACTAGCGGCTACAATGAGCAGTTCTTC
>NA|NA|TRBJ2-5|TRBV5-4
CASSPSGSPQETQYF
TGTGCCAGCAGCCCCTCGGGGAGTCCCCAAGAGACCCAGTACTTC
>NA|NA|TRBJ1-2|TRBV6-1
CASSEAPAKYYGYTF
TGTGCCAGCAGTGAAGCGCCAGCGAAATACTATGGCTACACCTTC
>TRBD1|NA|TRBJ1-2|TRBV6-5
CASSPGQGRYGYTF
TGTGCCAGCAGTCCAGGACAGGGTCGGTATGGCTACACCTTC
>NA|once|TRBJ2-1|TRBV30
CAWRAYGPNEQFF
TGTGCCTGGAGGGCGTATGGTCCTAATGAGCAGTTCTTC
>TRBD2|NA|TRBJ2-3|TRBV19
CASSIAGLAGGTDTQYF
TGTGCCAGTAGTATAGCGGGACTAGCGGGAGGAACAGATACGCAGTATTTT
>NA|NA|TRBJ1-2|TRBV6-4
CASSDSGGNYGYTF
TGTGCCAGCAGTGACTCGGGGGGGAACTATGGCTACACCTTC
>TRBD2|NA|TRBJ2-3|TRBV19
CASSIAGGPDTQYF
TGTGCCAGTAGTATAGCGGGGGGGCCGGATACGCAGTATTTT
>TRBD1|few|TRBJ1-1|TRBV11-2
CASSHRGTEAFF
TGTGCCAGCAGCCACAGGGGCACTGAAGCTTTCTTT
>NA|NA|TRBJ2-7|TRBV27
CASSLTAGNRYEQYF
TGTGCCAGCAGTTTAACGGCCGGGAATAGGTACGAGCAGTACTTC
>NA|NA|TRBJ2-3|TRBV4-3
CASSQILGTTDTQYF
TGCGCCAGCAGCCAAATATTGGGGACCACAGATACGCAGTATTTT
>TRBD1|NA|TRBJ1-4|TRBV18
CASSPDRGNEKLFF
TGTGCCAGCTCACCAGACAGGGGAAATGAAAAACTGTTTTTT
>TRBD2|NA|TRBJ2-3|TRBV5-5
CASSRSVTSGTDTQYF
TGTGCCAGCAGCCGGTCAGTAACTAGCGGCACAGATACGCAGTATTTT
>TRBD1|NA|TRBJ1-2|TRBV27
CASTGTGVYGYTF
TGTGCCAGTACCGGGACAGGGGTGTATGGCTACACCTTC
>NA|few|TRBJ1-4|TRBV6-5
CASRLGGTNEKLFF
TGTGCCAGCAGACTGGGGGGGACTAATGAAAAACTGTTTTTT
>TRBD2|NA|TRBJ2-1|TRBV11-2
CASSSRGTSGKINEQFF
TGTGCCAGCAGCTCCCGCGGCACTAGCGGGAAGATAAATGAGCAGTTCTTC
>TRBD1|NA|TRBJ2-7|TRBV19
CASGDRSYEQYF
TGTGCCAGCGGGGACAGGTCCTACGAGCAGTACTTC
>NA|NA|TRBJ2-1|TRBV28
CASRLRGSYNEQFF
TGTGCCAGCCGTTTAAGGGGGTCCTACAATGAGCAGTTCTTC
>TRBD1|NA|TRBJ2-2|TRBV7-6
CASSSGDRGITGELFF
TGTGCCAGCAGCTCCGGGGACAGGGGTATAACCGGGGAGCTGTTTTTT
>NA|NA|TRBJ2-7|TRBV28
CASTTSSYEQYF
TGTGCCAGCACCACTAGCTCCTACGAGCAGTACTTC
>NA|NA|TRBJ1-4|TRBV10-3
CAISESGEREGEKLFF
TGTGCCATCAGTGAGTCGGGGGAGAGGGAAGGAGAAAAACTGTTTTTT
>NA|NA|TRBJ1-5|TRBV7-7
CASSLLKGTVRTQPQHF
TGTGCTAGCAGCTTATTAAAGGGTACAGTTAGAACTCAGCCCCAGCATTTT
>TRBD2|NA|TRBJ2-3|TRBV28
CASSLFSGRRVDTQYF
TGTGCCAGCAGTTTATTCAGCGGGAGGAGGGTAGATACGCAGTATTTT
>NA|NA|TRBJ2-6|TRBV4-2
CASSFRGHSGANVLTF
TGTGCCAGCAGCTTCCGGGGCCACTCTGGGGCCAACGTCCTGACTTTC
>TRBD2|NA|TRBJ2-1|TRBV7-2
CASSHRLAGSYNEQFF
TGTGCCAGCAGCCACAGACTAGCGGGATCCTACAATGAGCAGTTCTTC
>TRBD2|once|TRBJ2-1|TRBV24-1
CATSDFTSGRGDEQFF
TGTGCCACCAGTGATTTTACTAGCGGGAGGGGGGATGAGCAGTTCTTC
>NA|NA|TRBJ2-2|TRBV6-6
CASLPGSGELFF
TGTGCCAGCCTCCCGGGGTCCGGGGAGCTGTTTTTT
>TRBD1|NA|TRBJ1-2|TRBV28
CASTGDRLYGYTF
TGTGCCAGCACCGGGGACAGACTCTATGGCTACACCTTC
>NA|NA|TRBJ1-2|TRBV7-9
CASSLTGDYGYTF
TGTGCCAGCAGCTTGACTGGGGACTATGGCTACACCTTC
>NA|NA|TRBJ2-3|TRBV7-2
CASSPGTSTDTQYF
TGTGCCAGCAGCCCCGGGACTAGCACAGATACGCAGTATTTT
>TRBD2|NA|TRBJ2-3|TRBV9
CASSEGLAHSDTQYF
TGTGCCAGCAGCGAGGGACTAGCTCATTCGGATACGCAGTATTTT
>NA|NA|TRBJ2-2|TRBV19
CASSLSFGELFF
TGTGCCAGTAGTCTATCGTTCGGGGAGCTGTTTTTT
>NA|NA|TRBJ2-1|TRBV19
CASSIDYSGNEQFF
TGTGCCAGTAGTATAGATTATAGCGGCAATGAGCAGTTCTTC
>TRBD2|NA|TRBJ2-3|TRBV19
CASSIDREGLVEGTDTQYF
TGTGCCAGTAGTATAGATCGGGAGGGCCTCGTGGAGGGCACAGATACGCAGTATTTT
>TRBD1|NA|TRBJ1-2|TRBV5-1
CASSLWGTEYGYTF
TGCGCCAGCAGCTTGTGGGGGACAGAGTATGGCTACACCTTC
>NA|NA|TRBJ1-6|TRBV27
CASSPTYNSPLHF
TGTGCCAGCAGCCCCACCTATAATTCACCCCTCCACTTT
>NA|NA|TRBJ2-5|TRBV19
CASSMRETQYF
TGTGCCAGTAGTATGAGGGAGACCCAGTACTTC
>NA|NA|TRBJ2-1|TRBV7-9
CASSFRAGYNEQFF
TGTGCCAGCAGCTTCCGGGCAGGGTACAATGAGCAGTTCTTC
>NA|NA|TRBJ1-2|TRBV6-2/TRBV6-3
CASSEGYGYTF
TGTGCCAGCAGCGAGGGTTATGGCTACACCTTC